This T cell receptor beta chain was obtained from a study of CD8+ T cells in alopecia areata. At the level of the study: Tofacitinib lasted 6 to 18 months, then 6 months off drug.

Investigators isolated RNA and reverse transcribed it into cDNA to act as the sequencing template. TCRdb keeps only in-frame clones here, not all; method: immunoSEQ multiplex PCR. Found here are some 170,000 clones, less than 75% of them singletons; the top ten hold roughly 17%. This sample's treatment: oral pan-JAK inhibitor, 5-10 mg twice daily. CDR1 is SQVTM and CDR2 is ANQGSEA in the germline V gene. V shed 6 bases and J 4 bases; nucleotides not matched to a gene: 10. The CDR3 extends over 14 amino acids. The chain carries TRBV29-1 and TRBJ2-7; TRBD1 matches 9 bases. The receptor comes from a human donor with alopecia areata. The material sequenced was CD4+ T cells sorted from blood, taken between weeks 55 and 65, from a patient treated with tofacitinib. CDR3 in amino acids: CSVAGDRETYEQYF. The CDR3 DNA is TGCAGCGTCGCCGGGGACAGGGAAACTTACGAGCAGTACTTC.